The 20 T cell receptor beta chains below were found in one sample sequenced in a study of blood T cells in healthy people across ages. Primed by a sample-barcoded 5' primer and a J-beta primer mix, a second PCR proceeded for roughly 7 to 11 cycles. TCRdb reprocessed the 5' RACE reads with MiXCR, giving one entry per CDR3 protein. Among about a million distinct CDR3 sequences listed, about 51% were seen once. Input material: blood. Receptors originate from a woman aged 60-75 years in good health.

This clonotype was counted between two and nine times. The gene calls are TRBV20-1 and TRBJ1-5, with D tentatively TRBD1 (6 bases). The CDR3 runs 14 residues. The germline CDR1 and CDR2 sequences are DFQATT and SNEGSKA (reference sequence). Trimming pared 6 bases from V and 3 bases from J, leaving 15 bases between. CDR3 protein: CSASTGTPNQPQHF. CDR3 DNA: TGCAGTGCCTCTACAGGGACCCCCAATCAGCCCCAGCATTTT.

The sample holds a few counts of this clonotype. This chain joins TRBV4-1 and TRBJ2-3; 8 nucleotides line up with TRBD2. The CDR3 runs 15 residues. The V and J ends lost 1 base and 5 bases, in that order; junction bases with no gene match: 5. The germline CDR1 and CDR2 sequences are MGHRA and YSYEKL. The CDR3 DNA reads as TGCGCCAGCAGCCAAGTCTGGCTAGCGGGAGATACGCAGTATTTT. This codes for CASSQVWLAGDTQYF.

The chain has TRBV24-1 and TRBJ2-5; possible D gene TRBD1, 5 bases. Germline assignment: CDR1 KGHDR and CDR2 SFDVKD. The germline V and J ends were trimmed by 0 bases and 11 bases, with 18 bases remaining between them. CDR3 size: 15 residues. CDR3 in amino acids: CATSDLRGTRNEQYF. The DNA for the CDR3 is TGTGCCACCAGTGATTTGAGGGGTACGCGCAATGAGCAGTACTTC.

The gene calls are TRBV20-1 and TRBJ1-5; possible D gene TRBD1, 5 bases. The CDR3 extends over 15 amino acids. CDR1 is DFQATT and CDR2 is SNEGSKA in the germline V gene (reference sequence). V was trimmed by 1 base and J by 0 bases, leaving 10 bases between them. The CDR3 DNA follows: TGCAGTGCTAGAGGGGGCGCATATAGCAATCAGCCCCAGCATTTT. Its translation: CSARGGAYSNQPQHF.

The CDR3: CSAETGEGNTGELFF. The CDR3 DNA is TGCAGTGCCGAGACAGGGGAGGGGAACACCGGGGAGCTGTTTTTT. The chain recombines TRBV20-1 with TRBJ2-2, with a weak D call TRBD1 (8 bases). There are 15 residues in the CDR3. Germline CDR1 reads DFQATT; CDR2 reads SNEGSKA (reference sequence). Trimming left V 6 bases short and J 1 base short, with 15 bases between.

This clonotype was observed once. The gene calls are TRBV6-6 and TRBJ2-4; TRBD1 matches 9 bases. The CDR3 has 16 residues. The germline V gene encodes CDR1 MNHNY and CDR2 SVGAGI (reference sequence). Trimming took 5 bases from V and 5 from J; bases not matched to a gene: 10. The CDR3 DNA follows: TGTGCCAGCAGTCCCTTCTCCCGGACAGGGGAAAACATTCAGTACTTC. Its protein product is CASSPFSRTGENIQYF.

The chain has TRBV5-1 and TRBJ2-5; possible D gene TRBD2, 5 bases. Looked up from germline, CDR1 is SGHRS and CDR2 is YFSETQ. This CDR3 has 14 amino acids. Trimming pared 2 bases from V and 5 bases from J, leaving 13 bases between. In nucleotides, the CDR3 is TGCGCCAGCAGCTTTGGACTCTCGGGGGAGACCCAGTACTTC. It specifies CASSFGLSGETQYF.

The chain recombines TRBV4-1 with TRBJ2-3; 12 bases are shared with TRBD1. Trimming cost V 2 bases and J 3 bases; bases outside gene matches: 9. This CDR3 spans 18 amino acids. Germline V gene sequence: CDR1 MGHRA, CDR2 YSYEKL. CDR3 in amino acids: CASSQSPGQGAPTDTQYF. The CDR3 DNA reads TGCGCCAGCAGCCAATCCCCGGGACAGGGGGCGCCAACAGATACGCAGTATTTT.

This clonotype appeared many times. The CDR3 coding sequence is TGCAGCGCTGCGACTAGCGGGAGACGAGAGCAGTTCTTC. Translation: CSAATSGRREQFF. The chain uses TRBV29-1 and TRBJ2-1; 12 bases align to TRBD2. The CDR3 has 13 residues. V was pared by 7 bases and J by 10 bases, with 8 bases of the junction left unmatched. Looked up from germline, CDR1 is SQVTM and CDR2 is ANQGSEA.

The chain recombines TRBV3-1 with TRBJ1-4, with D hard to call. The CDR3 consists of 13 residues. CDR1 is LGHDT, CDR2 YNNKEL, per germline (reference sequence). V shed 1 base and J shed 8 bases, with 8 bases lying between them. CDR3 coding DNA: TGTGCCAGCAGCCAAGGAGTTGAAGAAAAACTGTTTTTT. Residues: CASSQGVEEKLFF.

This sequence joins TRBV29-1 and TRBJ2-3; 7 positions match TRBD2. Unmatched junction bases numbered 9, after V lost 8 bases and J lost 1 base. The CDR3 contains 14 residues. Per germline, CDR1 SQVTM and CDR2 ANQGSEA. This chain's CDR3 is CSTNGGSGTDTQYF. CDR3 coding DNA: TGCAGCACGAACGGGGGGTCCGGCACAGATACGCAGTATTTT.

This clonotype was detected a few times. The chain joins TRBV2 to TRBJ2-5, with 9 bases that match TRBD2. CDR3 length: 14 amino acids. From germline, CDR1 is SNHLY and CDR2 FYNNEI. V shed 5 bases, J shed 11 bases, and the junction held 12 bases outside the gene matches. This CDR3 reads CASSWLAGRDEQYF. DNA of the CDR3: TGTGCCAGCAGTTGGCTAGCGGGACGGGATGAGCAGTACTTC.

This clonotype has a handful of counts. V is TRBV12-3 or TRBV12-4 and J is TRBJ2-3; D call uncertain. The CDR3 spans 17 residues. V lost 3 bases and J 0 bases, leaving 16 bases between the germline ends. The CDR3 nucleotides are TGTGCCAGCAGTTTTCAATCTAGTCGACTTAGCACAGATACGCAGTATTTT. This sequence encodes CASSFQSSRLSTDTQYF.

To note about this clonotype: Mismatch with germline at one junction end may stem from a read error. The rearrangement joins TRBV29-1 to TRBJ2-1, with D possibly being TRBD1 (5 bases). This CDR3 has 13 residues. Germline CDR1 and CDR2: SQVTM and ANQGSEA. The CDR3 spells CGVDSREGYEQFF. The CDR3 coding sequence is TGCGGCGTTGATTCCAGGGAAGGATATGAGCAGTTCTTC.

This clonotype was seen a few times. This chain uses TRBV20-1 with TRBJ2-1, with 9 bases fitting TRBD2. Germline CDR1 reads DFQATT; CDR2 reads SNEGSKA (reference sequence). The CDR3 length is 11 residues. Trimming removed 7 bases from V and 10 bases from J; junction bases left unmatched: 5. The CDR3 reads CSVAGESEQFF. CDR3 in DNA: TGCAGTGTAGCGGGAGAATCGGAGCAGTTCTTC.

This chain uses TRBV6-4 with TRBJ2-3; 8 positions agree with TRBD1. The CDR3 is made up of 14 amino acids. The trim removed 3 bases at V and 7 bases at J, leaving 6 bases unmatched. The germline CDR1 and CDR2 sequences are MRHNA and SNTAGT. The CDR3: CASSEGQGAYTQYF. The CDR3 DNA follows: TGTGCCAGCAGTGAGGGGCAGGGGGCGTATACGCAGTATTTT.

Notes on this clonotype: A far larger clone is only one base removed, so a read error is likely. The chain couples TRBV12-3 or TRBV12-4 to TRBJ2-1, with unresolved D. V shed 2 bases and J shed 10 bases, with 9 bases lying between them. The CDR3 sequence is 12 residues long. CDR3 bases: TGTGCCAGCAGTTTATTTGGTAAGGAGCAGTTCTTC. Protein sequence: CASSLFGKEQFF.

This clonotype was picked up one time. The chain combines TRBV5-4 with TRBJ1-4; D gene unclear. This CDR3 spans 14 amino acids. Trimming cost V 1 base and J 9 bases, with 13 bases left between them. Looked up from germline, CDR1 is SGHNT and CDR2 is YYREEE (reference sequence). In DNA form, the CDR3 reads TGTGCCAGCAGCTTGCGCGGGTTGGATAAAAAACTGTTTTTT. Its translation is CASSLRGLDKKLFF.

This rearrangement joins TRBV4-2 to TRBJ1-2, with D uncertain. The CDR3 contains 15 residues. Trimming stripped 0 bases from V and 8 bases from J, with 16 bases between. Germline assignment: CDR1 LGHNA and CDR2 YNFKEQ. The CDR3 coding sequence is TGTGCCAGCAGCCAAGATCTTGACACATTAGACGGCTACACCTTC. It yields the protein CASSQDLDTLDGYTF.

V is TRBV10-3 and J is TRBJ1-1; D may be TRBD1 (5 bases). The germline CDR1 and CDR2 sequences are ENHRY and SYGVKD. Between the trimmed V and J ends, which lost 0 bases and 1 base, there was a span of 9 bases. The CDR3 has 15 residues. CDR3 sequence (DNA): TGTGCCATCAGTGAGTCGGGGGTGGGGAACACTGAAGCTTTCTTT. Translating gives CAISESGVGNTEAFF.